One TCR beta chain is described in this entry. The data were produced by immunoSEQ multiplex PCR, yet TCRdb's version contains in-frame clones alone and is incomplete. The sample lists roughly 92,000 clones; more than 80% were seen once. The data derive from a study of T cells after somatic rescue of genetic block. The CDR3 has 11 residues. Trimming stripped 1 base from V and 12 bases from J, with 10 bases between. The V gene's germline CDR1 is SGHRS and CDR2 YFSETQ. Sequencing input: peripheral blood mononuclear cells (PBMCs). This clonotype originated in a young woman. The chain joins TRBV5-1 to TRBJ2-5; D may be TRBD1 or TRBD2 (5 bases each). Here the CDR3 DNA reads TGCGCCAGCAGCTTGCGAGGGGCAAAGTACTTC. As protein: CASSLRGAKYF.